This T cell receptor (beta chain) was recorded in a study of T-cell memory formation after mild COVID-19. Study-wide findings and caveats: Nothing confirmed that second-wave clones peaking on day 37 were specific for SARS-CoV-2.

About this clonotype: What it recognizes is unknown.

After 5'RACE with constant-segment primers, TCR alpha and TCR beta cDNA libraries carrying sample barcodes and UMIs were obtained. TCRdb fed the 5' RACE reads into MiXCR, producing one record per CDR3 protein. This sample has under 700,000 distinct CDR3 sequences, with 20% found just once. The ends were cut back, 4 bases at V and 8 bases at J, with 9 bases in the middle. Germline lookup yields CDR1 MNHEY and CDR2 SVGEGT. The CDR3 is 12 residues long. The J gene is TRBJ2-4, the V gene TRBV6-2 or TRBV6-3; D gene ambiguous. The sequence was collected from an adult woman who had mild COVID-19 (a few samples of this study predate the infection). Cell type and time point are not known. The material sequenced was PBMCs or a T cell subset sorted from them (not recorded which). The CDR3 DNA reads as TGTGCCAGCAGTTTCGGATGGGACATTCAGTACTTC. It translates to CASSFGWDIQYF.